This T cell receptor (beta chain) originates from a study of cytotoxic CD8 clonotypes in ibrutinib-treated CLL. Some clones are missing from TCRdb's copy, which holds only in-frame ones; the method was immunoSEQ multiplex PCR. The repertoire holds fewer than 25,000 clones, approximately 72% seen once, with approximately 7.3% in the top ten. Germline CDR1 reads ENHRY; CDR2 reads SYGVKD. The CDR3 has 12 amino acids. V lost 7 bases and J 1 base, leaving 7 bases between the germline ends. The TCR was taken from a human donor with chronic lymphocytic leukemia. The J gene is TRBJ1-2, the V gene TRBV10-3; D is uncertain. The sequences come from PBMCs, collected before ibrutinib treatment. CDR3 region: CAINGLNYGYTF. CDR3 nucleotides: TGTGCCATCAATGGCCTTAACTATGGCTACACCTTC.